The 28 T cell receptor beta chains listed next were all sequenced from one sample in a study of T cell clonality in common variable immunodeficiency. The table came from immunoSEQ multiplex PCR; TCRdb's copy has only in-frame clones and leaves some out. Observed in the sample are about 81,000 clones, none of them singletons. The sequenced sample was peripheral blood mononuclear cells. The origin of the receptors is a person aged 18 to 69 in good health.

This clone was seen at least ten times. The CDR3 loop reads CASSFDRPKAQYF. CDR3 bases read: TGTGCCAGCAGCTTCGACAGGCCTAAGGCG. This rearrangement joins TRBV2 to TRBJ2-3; weak D call: TRBD1 (6 bases). The read ends 3 residues before the CDR3 terminus; that terminus is restored from the germline J gene. This CDR3 comprises 13 residues. The germline CDR1 and CDR2 sequences are SNHLY and FYNNEI.

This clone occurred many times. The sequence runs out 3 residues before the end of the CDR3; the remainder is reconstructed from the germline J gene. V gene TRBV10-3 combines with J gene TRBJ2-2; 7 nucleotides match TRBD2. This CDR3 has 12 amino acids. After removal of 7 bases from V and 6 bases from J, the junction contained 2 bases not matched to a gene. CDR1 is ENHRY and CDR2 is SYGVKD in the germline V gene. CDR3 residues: CAINGGAGELFF. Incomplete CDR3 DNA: TGTGCCATCAATGGGGGGGCCGGGGAG.

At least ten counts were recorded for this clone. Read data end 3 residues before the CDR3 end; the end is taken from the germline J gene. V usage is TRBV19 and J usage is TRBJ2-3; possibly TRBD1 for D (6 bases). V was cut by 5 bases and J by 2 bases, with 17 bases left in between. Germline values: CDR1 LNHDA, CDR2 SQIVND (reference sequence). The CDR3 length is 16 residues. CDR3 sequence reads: CASSPRGNFFTDTQYF. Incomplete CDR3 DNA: TGTGCCAGTAGTCCAAGGGGGAACTTCTTCACAGATACG.

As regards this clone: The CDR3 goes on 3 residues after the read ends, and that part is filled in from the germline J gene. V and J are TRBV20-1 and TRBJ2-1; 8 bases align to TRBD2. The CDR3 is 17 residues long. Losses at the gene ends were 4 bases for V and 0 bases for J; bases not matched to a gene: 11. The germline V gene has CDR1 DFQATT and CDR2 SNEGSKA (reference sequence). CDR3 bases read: TGCAGTGCTATGGGAGGACTAGCCCTTCCCTCCTACAATGAG. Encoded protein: CSAMGGLALPSYNE. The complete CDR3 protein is CSAMGGLALPSYNEQFF.

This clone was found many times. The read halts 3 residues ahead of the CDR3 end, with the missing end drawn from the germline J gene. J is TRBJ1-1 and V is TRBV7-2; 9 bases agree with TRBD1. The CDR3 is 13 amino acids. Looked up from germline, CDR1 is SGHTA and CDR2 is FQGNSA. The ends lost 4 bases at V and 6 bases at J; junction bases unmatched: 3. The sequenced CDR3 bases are TGTGCCAGCAGCTCACAGGGGGCGTCTGAA. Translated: CASSSQGASE. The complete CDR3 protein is CASSSQGASEAFF.

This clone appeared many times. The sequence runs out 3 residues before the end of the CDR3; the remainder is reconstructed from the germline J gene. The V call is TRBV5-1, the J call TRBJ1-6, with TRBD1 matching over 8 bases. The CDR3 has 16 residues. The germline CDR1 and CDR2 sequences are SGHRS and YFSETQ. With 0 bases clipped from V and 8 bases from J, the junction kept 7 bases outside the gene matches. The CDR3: CASSLVENRGDSPLHF. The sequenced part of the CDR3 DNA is TGCGCCAGCAGCTTGGTTGAGAACAGGGGGGATTCACCC.

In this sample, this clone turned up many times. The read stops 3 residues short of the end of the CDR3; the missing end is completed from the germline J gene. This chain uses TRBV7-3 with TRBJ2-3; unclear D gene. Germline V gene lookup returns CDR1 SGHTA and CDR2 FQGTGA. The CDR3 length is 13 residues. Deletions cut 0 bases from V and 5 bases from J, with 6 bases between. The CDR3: CASSLTTGDTQYF. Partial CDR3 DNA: TGTGCCAGCAGCTTAACGACGGGAGATACG.

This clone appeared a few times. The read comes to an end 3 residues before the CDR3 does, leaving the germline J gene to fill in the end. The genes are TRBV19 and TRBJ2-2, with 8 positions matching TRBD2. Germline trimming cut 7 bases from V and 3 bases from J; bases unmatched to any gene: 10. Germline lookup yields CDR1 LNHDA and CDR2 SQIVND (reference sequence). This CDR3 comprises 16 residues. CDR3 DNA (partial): TGTGCCAGTAAAGAGGCGGAAGCGGGAGACACCGGGGAG. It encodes CASKEAEAGDTGE. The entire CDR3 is CASKEAEAGDTGELFF.

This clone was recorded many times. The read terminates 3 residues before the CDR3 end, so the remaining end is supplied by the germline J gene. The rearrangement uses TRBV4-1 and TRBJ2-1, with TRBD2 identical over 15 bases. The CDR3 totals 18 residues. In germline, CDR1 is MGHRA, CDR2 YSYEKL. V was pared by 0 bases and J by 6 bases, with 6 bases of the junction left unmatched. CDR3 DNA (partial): TGCGCCAGCAGCCAAGAAAGCGGACTAGCGGGAGGGGGCAATGAG. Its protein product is CASSQESGLAGGGNE. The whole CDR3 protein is CASSQESGLAGGGNEQFF.

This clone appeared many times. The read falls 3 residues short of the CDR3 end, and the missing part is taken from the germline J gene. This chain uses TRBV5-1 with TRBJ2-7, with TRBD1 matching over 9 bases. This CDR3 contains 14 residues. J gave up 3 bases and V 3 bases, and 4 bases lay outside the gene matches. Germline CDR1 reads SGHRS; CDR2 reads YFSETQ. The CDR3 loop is CASSSGTGFYEQYF. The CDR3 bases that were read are TGCGCCAGCAGCTCCGGGACAGGGTTCTACGAG.

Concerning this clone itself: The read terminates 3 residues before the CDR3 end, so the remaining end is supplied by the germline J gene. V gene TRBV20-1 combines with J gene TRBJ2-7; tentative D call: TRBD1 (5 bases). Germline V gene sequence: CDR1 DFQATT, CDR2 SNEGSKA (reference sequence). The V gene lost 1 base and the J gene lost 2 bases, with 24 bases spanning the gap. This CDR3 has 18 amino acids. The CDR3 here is CSARASHRIGADAYEQYF. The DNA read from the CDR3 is TGCAGTGCTAGAGCGTCCCACCGTATAGGGGCGGATGCCTACGAG.

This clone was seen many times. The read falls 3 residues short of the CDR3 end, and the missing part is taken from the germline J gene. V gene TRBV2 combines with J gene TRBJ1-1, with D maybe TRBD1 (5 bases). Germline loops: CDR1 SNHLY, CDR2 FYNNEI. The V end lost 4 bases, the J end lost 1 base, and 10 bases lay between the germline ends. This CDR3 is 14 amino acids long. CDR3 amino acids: CASSVTGQNTEAFF. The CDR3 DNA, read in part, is TGTGCCAGCAGTGTTACAGGACAGAACACTGAA.

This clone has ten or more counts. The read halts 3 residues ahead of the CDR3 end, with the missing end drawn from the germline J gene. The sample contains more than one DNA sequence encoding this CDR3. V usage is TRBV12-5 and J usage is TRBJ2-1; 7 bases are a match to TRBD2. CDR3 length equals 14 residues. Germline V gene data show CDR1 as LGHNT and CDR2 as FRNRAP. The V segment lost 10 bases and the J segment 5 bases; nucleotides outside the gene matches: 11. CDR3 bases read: TGTGCTAACCACCCGGGACTACTGAACAATGAG. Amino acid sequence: CANHPGLLNNE. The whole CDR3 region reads CANHPGLLNNEQFF.

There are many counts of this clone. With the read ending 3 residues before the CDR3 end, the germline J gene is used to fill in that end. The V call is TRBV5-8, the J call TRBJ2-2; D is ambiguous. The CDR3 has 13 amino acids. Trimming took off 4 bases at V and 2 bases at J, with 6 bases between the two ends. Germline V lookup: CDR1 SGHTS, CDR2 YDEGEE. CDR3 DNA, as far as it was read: TGTGCCAGCAGCATCCTTAACACCGGGGAG. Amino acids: CASSILNTGE. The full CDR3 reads CASSILNTGELFF.

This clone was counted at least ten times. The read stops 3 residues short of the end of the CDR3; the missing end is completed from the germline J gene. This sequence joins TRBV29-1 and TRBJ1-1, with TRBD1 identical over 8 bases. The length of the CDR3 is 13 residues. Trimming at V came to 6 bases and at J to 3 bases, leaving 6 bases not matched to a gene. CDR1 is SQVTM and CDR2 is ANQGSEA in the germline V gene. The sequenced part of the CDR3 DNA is TGCAGCGTCGACCGGACAGGGCACACTGAA. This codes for CSVDRTGHTE. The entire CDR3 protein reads CSVDRTGHTEAFF.

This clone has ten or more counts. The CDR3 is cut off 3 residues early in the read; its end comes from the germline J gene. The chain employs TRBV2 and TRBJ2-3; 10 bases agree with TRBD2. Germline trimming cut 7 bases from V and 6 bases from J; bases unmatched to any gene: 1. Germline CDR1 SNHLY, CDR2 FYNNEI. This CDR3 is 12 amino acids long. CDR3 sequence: CASILAGDTQYF. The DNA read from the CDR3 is TGTGCCAGCATACTAGCGGGGGATACG. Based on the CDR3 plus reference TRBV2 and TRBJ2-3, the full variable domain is EPEVTQTPSHQVTQMGQEVILRCVPISNHLYFYWYRQILGQKVEFLVSFYNNEISEKSEIFDDQFSVERPDGSNFTLKIRSTKLEDSAMYFCASILAGDTQYFGPGTRLTVL.

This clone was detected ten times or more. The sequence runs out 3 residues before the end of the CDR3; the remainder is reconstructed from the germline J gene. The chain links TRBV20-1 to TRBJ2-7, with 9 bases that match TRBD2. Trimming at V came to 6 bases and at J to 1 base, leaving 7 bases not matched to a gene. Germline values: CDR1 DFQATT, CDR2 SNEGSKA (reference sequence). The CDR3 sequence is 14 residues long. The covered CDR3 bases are TGCAGTGCGGGTATAGCGGGGGTTTCCTACGAG. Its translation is CSAGIAGVSYE. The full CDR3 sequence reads CSAGIAGVSYEQYF.

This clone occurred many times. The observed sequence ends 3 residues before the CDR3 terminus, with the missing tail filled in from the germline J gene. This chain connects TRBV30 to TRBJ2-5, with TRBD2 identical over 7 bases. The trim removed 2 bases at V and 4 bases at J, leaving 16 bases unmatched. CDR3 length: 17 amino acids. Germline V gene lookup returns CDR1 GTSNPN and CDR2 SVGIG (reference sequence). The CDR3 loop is CAWSMGSGSRGRETQYF. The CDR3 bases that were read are TGTGCCTGGAGTATGGGTAGCGGGTCACGAGGTAGAGAGACC.

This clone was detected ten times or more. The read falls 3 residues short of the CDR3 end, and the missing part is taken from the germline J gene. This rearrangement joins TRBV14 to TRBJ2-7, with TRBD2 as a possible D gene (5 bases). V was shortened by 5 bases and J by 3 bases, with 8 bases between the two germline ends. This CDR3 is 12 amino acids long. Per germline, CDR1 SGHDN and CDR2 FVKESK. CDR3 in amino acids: CASSATSYEQYF. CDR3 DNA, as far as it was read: TGTGCCAGCAGCGCCACTAGCTACGAG.

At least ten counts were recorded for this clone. Here the CDR3 reads CASSPGTGEYSNQPQHF. Partial CDR3 DNA: TGCGCCAGCAGTCCCGGGACAGGGGAGTATAGCAATCAGCCC. V is TRBV10-1 and J is TRBJ1-5; 10 nucleotides match TRBD1. The missing CDR3 end, 3 residues past where the read stops, is filled in from the germline J gene. J was trimmed by 0 bases and V by 5 bases; bases with no gene match: 7. Looked up from germline, CDR1 is WNHNN and CDR2 is SYGVQD (reference sequence). The CDR3 contains 17 residues.

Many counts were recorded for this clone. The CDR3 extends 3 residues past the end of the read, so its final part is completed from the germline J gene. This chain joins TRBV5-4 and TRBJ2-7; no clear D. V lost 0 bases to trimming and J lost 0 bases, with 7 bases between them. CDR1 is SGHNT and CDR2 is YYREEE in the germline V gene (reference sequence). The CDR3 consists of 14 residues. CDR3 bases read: TGTGCCAGCAGCTTGGACAGATACTCCTACGAG. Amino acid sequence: CASSLDRYSYE. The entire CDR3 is CASSLDRYSYEQYF.

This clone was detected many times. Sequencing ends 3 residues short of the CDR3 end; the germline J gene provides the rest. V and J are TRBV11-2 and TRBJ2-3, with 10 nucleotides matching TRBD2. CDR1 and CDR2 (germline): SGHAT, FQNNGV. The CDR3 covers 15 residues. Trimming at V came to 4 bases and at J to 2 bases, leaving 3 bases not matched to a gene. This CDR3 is CASSYGLADTDTQYF. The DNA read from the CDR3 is TGTGCCAGCAGCTACGGACTAGCGGACACAGATACG.

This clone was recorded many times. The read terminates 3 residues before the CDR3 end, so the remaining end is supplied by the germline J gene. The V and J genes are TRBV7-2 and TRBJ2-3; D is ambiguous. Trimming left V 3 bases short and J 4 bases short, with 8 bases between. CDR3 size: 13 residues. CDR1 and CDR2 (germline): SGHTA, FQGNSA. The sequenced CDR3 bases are TGTGCCAGCAGCTTGATCTCAGCAGATACG. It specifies CASSLISADT. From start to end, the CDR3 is CASSLISADTQYF.

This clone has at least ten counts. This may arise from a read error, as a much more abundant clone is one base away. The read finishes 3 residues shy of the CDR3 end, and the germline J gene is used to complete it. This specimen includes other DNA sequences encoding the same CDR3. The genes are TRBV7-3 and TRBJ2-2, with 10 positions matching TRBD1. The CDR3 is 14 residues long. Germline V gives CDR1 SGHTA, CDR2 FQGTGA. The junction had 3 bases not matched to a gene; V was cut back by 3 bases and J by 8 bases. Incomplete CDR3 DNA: TGTGCCAGCAGCTTCGGGACAGGGGTTGGGGAG. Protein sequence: CASSFGTGVGE. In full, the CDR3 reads CASSFGTGVGELFF.

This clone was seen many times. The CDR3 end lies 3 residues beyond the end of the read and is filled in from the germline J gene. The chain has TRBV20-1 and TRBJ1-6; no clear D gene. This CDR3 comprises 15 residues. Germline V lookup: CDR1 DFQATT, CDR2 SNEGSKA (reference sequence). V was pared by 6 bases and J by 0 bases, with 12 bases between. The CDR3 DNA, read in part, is TGCAGTGCCAAGCCATTATTCTCCTATAATTCACCC. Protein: CSAKPLFSYNSP. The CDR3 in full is CSAKPLFSYNSPLHF.

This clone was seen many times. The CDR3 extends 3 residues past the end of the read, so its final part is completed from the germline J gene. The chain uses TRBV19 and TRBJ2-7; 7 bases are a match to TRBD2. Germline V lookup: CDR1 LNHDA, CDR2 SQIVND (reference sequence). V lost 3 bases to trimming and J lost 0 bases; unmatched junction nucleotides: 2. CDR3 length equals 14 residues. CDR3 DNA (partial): TGTGCCAGTAGTATCAGCGGGGACTCCTACGAG. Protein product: CASSISGDSYE. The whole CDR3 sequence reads CASSISGDSYEQYF. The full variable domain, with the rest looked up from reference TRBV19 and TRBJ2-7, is DGGITQSPKYLFRKEGQNVTLSCEQNLNHDAMYWYRQDPGQGLRLIYYSQIVNDFQKGDIAEGYSVSREKKESFPLTVTSAQKNPTAFYLCASSISGDSYEQYFGPGTRLTVT.

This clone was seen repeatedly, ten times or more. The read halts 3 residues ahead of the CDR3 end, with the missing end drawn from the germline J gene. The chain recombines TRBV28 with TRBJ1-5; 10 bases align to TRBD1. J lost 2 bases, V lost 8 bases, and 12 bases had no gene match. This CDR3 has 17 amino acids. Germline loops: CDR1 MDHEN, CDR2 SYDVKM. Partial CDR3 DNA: TGTGCCAGCTCTCCGACAGGGGGCTTGGGAGGCAATCAGCCC. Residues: CASSPTGGLGGNQP. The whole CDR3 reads CASSPTGGLGGNQPQHF.

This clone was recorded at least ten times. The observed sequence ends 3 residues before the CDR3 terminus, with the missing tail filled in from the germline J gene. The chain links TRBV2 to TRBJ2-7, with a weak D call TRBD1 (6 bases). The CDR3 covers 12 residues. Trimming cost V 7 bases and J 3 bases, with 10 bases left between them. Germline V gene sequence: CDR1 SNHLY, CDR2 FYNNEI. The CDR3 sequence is CASKDRLYEQYF. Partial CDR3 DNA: TGTGCCAGCAAGGACAGACTCTACGAG.